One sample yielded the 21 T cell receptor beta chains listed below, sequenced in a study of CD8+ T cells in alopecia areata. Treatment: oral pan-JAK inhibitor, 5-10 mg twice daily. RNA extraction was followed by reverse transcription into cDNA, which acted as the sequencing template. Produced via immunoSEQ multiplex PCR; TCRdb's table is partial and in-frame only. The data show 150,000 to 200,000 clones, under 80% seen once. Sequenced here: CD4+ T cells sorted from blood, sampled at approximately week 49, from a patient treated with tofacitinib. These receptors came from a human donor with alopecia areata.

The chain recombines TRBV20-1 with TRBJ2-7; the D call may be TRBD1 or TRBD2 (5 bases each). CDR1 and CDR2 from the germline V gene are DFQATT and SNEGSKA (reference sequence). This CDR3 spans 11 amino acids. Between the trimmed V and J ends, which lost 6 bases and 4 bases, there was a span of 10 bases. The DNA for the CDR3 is TGCAGTGCGGGACGGGGTTACGAGCAGTACTTC. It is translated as CSAGRGYEQYF.

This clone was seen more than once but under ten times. The CDR3 coding sequence is TGCGCCAGCAGACAGGGGGGACTACCTGACGAGCAGTACTTC. Its translation: CASRQGGLPDEQYF. The V call is TRBV5-1, the J call TRBJ2-7; D might be TRBD1 (8 bases). The V end was cut by 5 bases, the J end by 5 bases, with 17 bases between. Per germline, CDR1 SGHRS and CDR2 YFSETQ. The CDR3 has 14 residues.

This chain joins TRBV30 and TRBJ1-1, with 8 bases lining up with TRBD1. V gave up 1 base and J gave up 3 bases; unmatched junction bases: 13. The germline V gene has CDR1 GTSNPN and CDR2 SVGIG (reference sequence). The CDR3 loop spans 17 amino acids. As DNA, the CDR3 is TGTGCCTGGAGTGGGGCCTCCTGGCAGGGGGCCTACACTGAAGCTTTCTTT. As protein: CAWSGASWQGAYTEAFF. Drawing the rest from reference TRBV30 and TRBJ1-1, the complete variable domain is SQTIHQWPATLVQPVGSPLSLECTVEGTSNPNLYWYRQAAGRGLQLLFYSVGIGQISSEVPQNLSASRPQDRQFILSSKKLLLSDSGFYLCAWSGASWQGAYTEAFFGQGTRLTVV.

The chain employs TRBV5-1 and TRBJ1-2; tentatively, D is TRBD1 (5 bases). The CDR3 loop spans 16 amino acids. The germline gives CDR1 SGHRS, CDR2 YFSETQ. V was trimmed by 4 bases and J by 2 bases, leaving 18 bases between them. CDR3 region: CASSPDTAGRNYGYTF. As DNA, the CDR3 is TGCGCCAGCAGCCCGGACACCGCGGGGAGAAACTATGGCTACACCTTC.

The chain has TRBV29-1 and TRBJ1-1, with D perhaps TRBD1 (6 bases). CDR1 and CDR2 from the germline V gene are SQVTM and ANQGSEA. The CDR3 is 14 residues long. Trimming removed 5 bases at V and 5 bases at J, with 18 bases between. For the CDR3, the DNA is TGCAGCGTTCAGCCCCGACAGGTAGAGACTGAAGCTTTCTTT. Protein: CSVQPRQVETEAFF.

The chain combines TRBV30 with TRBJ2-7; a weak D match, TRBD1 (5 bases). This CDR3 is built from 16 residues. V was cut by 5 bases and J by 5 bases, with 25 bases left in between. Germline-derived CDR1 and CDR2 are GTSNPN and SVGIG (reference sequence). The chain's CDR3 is CAWGDLGDSLGHEQYF. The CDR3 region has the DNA TGTGCCTGGGGAGATTTAGGTGACAGCCTGGGCCACGAGCAGTACTTC.

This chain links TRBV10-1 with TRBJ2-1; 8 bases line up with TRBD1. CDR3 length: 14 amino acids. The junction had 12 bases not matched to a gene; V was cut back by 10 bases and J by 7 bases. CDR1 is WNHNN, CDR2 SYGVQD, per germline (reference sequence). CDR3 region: CATNRGNERNEQFF. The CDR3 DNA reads TGCGCCACTAACAGGGGGAATGAGCGGAATGAGCAGTTCTTC.

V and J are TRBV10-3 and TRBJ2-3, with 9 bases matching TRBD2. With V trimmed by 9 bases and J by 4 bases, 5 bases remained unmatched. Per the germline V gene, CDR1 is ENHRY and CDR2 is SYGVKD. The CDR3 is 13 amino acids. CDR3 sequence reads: CAMKTSGADTQYF. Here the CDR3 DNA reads TGTGCCATGAAGACTAGCGGCGCAGATACGCAGTATTTT.

The CDR3 nucleotides are TGTGCCAGCAGCCCACGACAGGGCTGGGATAATTCACCCCTCCACTTT. The encoded protein is CASSPRQGWDNSPLHF. The V call is TRBV9, the J call TRBJ1-6; 7 positions agree with TRBD1. The CDR3 loop spans 16 amino acids. With V trimmed by 4 bases and J by 5 bases, 9 bases remained unmatched. CDR1 SGDLS and CDR2 YYNGEE come from the germline V gene.

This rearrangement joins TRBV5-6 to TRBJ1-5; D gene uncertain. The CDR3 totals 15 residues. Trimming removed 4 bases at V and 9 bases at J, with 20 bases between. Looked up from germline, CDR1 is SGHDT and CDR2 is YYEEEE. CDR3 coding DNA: TGTGCCAGCAGCCTTTCTGGCCGGACTGTACGGCCCCAGCATTTT. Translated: CASSLSGRTVRPQHF.

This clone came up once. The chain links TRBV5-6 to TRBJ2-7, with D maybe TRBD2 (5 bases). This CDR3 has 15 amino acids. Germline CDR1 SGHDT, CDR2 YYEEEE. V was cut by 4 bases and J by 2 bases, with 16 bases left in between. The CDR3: CASSRNLGVTYEQYF. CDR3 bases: TGTGCCAGCAGCCGCAATCTCGGGGTAACCTACGAGCAGTACTTC.

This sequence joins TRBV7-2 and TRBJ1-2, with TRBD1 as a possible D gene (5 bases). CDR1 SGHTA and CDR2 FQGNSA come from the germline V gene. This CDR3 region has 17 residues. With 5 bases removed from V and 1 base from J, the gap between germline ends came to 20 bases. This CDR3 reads CASSPLGGISFNYGYTF. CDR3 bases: TGTGCCAGCAGCCCGCTTGGGGGAATTTCCTTTAACTATGGCTACACCTTC.

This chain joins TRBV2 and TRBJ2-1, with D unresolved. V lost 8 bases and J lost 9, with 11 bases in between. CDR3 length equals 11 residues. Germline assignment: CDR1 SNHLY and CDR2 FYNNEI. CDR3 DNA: TGTGCCAGCGTAAATTATCGTGAGCAGTTCTTC. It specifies CASVNYREQFF.

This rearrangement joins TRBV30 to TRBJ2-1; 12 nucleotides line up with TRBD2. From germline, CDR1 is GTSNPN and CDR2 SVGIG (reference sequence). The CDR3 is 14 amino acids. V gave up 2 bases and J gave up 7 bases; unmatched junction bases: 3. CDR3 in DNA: TGTGCCTGGAGTAGGCTAGCGGGAGGGAATGAGCAGTTCTTC. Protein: CAWSRLAGGNEQFF.

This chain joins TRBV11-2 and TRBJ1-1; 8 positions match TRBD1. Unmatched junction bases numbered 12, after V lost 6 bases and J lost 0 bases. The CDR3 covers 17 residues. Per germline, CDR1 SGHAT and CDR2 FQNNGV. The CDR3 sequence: CASSPWTGTKMNTEAFF. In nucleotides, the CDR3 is TGTGCCAGCAGTCCCTGGACAGGGACAAAAATGAACACTGAAGCTTTCTTT.

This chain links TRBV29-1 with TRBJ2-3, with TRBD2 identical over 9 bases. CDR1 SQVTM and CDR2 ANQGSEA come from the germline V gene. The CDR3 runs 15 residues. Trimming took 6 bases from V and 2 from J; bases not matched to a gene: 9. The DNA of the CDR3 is TGCAGCGTAAGATTTAGCGGGGGCGACACAGATACGCAGTATTTT. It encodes CSVRFSGGDTDTQYF.

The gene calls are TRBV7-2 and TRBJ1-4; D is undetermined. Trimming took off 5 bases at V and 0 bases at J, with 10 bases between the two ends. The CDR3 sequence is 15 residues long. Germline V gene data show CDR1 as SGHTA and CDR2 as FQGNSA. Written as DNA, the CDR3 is TGTGCCAGCAGCCTGGGCCAAGCAACTAATGAAAAACTGTTTTTT. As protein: CASSLGQATNEKLFF.

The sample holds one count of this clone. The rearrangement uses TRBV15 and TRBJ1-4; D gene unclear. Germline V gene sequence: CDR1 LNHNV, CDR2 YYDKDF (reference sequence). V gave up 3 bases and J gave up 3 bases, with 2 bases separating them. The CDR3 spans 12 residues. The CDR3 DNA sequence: TGTGCCACCAGCAGGCCTAATGAAAAACTGTTTTTT. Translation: CATSRPNEKLFF.

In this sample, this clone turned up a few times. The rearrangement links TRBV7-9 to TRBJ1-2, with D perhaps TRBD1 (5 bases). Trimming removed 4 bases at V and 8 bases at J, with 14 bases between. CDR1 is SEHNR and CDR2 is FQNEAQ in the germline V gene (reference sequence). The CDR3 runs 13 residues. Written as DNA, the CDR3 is TGTGCCAGCAGCTCTACCCCGGGGCAGGGCTACACCTTC. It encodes CASSSTPGQGYTF.

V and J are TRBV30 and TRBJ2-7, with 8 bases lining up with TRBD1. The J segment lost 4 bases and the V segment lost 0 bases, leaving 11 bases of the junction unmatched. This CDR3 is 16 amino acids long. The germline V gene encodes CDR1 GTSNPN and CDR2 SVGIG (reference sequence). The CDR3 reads CAWSVGTGLGFYEQYF. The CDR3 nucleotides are TGTGCCTGGAGTGTGGGGACAGGACTTGGGTTTTACGAGCAGTACTTC.

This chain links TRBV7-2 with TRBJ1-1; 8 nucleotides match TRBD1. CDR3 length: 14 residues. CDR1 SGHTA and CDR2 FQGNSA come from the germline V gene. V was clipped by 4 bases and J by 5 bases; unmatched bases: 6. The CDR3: CASSSQGARTEAFF. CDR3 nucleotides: TGTGCCAGCAGCTCTCAGGGGGCGAGGACTGAAGCTTTCTTT.